A single sample gave rise to the 10 T cell receptor beta chains below, sequenced in a study of blood T cells in healthy people across ages. A sample-barcoded 5' primer and a J-beta primer mix were used in a second PCR of about 7 to 12 cycles. TCRdb reprocessed the 5' RACE reads via MiXCR and lists one record per CDR3 protein. Here the sample spans some 1.6 million distinct CDR3 sequences, about 31% being singletons. Sequencing used blood. The receptors come from a young woman in good health.

This clonotype came up a few times. V and J are TRBV3-1 and TRBJ1-2; D call uncertain. The CDR3 covers 15 residues. V was trimmed by 0 bases and J by 1 base, leaving 9 bases between them. From germline, CDR1 is LGHDT and CDR2 YNNKEL (reference sequence). The CDR3 sequence: CASSQDWSDNYGYTF. In DNA form, the CDR3 reads TGTGCCAGCAGCCAAGATTGGTCGGATAACTATGGCTACACCTTC.

A few counts support this clonotype. An end of the junction does not agree with germline; a read error may underlie this. The CDR3 coding sequence is TGTGCTAGCAGCTTAGATCCAGTTCCGAGGGATAATTCACCCCTCCACTTT. Translation gives CASSLDPVPRDNSPLHF. The V call is TRBV7-8, the J call TRBJ1-6; D is uncertain. Germline values: CDR1 SGHVS, CDR2 FQNEAQ. This CDR3 is 17 amino acids long.

The J gene is TRBJ2-5, the V gene TRBV20-1; 11 bases map to TRBD1. V dropped 5 bases and J dropped 8; count of bases not matched to a gene: 13. The CDR3 runs to 15 residues. The V gene's germline CDR1 is DFQATT and CDR2 SNEGSKA (reference sequence). Here the CDR3 reads CSACSPGQGGDTQYF. As DNA, the CDR3 is TGCAGTGCTTGCTCGCCGGGACAGGGGGGGGATACCCAGTACTTC.

The rearrangement uses TRBV6-5 and TRBJ1-2, with TRBD1 as a possible D gene (6 bases). Germline V gives CDR1 MNHEY, CDR2 SVGAGI. The CDR3 is made up of 15 amino acids. V dropped 4 bases and J dropped 4 bases, with 16 bases sitting between them. The CDR3 DNA reads as TGTGCCAGCAGTTTCCGGACGGGGGCAAGCTATGGCTACACCTTC. Protein sequence: CASSFRTGASYGYTF.

This clonotype was observed a handful of times. The J gene is TRBJ2-5, the V gene TRBV7-9; TRBD1 is a possible D gene (6 bases). The tail of the sequence fits TRBJ2-7 better, so the J call may be wrong. The germline V gene encodes CDR1 SEHNR and CDR2 FQNEAQ (reference sequence). The CDR3 covers 13 residues. In nucleotides, the CDR3 is TGTGCCAGCAGCCAACAGGGCCTCGACGAGCAGTACTTC. Translation gives CASSQQGLDEQYF.

This clonotype showed up just a few times. The chain couples TRBV10-3 to TRBJ2-1; a possible D gene is TRBD2 (5 bases). CDR3 length: 15 amino acids. Trimming shortened V by 2 bases and J by 4 bases, and 12 bases separated the two germline ends. Germline V gene lookup returns CDR1 ENHRY and CDR2 SYGVKD. CDR3 region: CAISEGRGPYNEQFF. In DNA form, the CDR3 reads TGTGCCATCAGTGAGGGCCGGGGTCCGTACAATGAGCAGTTCTTC.

This clonotype has only a few counts. The V call is TRBV29-1, the J call TRBJ2-2; TRBD1 matches at 10 bases. V lost 5 bases and J lost 1; bases outside the gene matches: 1. Germline V lookup: CDR1 SQVTM, CDR2 ANQGSEA. The CDR3 is made up of 14 amino acids. The CDR3 DNA reads TGCAGCGTTCGGACAGGGGGGAACACCGGGGAGCTGTTTTTT. It specifies CSVRTGGNTGELFF.

This chain links TRBV6-1 with TRBJ2-5, with 7 positions matching TRBD2. Looked up from germline, CDR1 is MNHNS and CDR2 is SASEGT. The CDR3 is 16 amino acids. V shed 3 bases, J shed 5 bases, and the junction held 12 bases outside the gene matches. The CDR3 is CASSDTGAGVGETQYF. The CDR3 DNA is TGTGCCAGCAGTGATACGGGCGCGGGGGTCGGGGAGACCCAGTACTTC.

Regarding this clonotype: An end of the junction does not agree with germline; a read error may underlie this. V is TRBV20-1 and J is TRBJ2-5; no reliable D call. The CDR3 loop spans 13 amino acids. Germline CDR1 reads DFQATT; CDR2 reads SNEGSKA (reference sequence). The CDR3 region has the DNA TGCAGTGTTAGAGTCCGGGTGGTTAGGACCCAGTACTTC. This gives the protein CSVRVRVVRTQYF.

CDR3 residues: CSAPNWGSFETEAFF. Written as DNA, the CDR3 is TGCAGTGCTCCAAACTGGGGGAGTTTCGAGACTGAAGCTTTCTTT. V usage is TRBV20-1 and J usage is TRBJ1-1, with a weak D call TRBD1 (5 bases). This CDR3 region has 15 residues. Germline V lookup: CDR1 DFQATT, CDR2 SNEGSKA (reference sequence). V gave up 5 bases and J gave up 5 bases, with 21 bases separating them.